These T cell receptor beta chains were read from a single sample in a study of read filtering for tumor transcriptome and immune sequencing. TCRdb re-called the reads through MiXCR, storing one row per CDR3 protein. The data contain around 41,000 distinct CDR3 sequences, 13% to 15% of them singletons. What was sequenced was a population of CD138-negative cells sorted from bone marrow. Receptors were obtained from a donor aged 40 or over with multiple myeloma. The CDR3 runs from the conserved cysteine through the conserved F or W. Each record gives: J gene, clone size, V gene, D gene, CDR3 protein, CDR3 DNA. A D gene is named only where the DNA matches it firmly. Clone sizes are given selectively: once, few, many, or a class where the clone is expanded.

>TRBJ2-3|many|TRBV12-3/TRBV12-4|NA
CASSLGRNTPDTQYF
TGTGCCAGCAGTTTAGGGCGAAATACCCCAGATACGCAGTATTTT
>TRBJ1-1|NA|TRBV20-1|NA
CSARDNVVGRAFVAFF
TGCAGTGCTAGAGATAACGTAGTCGGCAGAGCTTTTGTAGCTTTCTTT
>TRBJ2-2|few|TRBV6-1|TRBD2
CASSDIAGGPTGELFF
TGTGCCAGCAGTGACATAGCGGGGGGCCCCACCGGGGAGCTGTTTTTT
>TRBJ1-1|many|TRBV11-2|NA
CASSSGPNTEAFF
TGTGCCAGCAGCTCCGGACCGAACACTGAAGCTTTCTTT
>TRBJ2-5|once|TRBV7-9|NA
CASSLETSSEETQYF
TGTGCCAGCAGCTTAGAAACTAGCAGTGAAGAGACCCAGTACTTC
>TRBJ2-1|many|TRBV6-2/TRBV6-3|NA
CASSYGLPGGRNEQFF
TGTGCCAGCAGTTACGGCCTCCCCGGGGGTAGAAATGAGCAGTTCTTC
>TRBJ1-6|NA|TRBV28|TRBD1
CASSKTGEGPLHF
TGTGCCAGCAGCAAGACAGGGGAAGGGCCCCTCCACTTT
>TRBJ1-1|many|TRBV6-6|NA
CASSYSVTEAFF
TGTGCCAGCAGTTACTCGGTGACTGAAGCTTTCTTT
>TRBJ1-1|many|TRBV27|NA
CASSPTGSNTEAFF
TGTGCCAGCAGTCCCACAGGGTCGAACACTGAAGCTTTCTTT
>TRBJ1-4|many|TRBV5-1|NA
CASSRGAGQEKLFF
TGCGCCAGCAGCCGGGGGGCAGGGCAGGAAAAACTGTTTTTT
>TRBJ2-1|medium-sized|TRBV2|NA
CASRGQGNEQFF
TGTGCCAGCAGAGGTCAGGGCAATGAGCAGTTCTTC
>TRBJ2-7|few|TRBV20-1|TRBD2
CSARASGGTRYEQYF
TGCAGTGCTAGGGCTAGCGGGGGGACTCGGTACGAGCAGTACTTC
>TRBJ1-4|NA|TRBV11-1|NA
CASSLNSRGLNEKLFF
TGTGCCAGCAGCTTAAACTCCAGGGGCTTAAATGAAAAACTGTTTTTT
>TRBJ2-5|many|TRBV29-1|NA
CSVERDQETQYF
TGCAGCGTTGAAAGGGACCAAGAGACCCAGTACTTC
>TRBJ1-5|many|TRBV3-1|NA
CASSQGPDQPQHF
TGTGCCAGCAGCCAAGGCCCTGATCAGCCCCAGCATTTT
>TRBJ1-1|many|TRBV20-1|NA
CSATTGIGAFF
TGCAGTGCTACAACAGGGATAGGAGCTTTCTTT
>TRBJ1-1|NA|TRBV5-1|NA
CASSFLGDTEAFF
TGCGCCAGCAGCTTCCTCGGAGACACTGAAGCTTTCTTT
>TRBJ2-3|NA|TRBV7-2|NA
CASSRDTGTQYF
TGTGCCAGCAGCCGAGACACGGGTACGCAGTATTTT
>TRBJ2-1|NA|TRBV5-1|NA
CASSFNPGSYNERFF
TGCGCCAGCAGCTTTAACCCCGGCTCCTACAATGAGCGGTTCTTC
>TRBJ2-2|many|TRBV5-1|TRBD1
CASSSFQTGGNGELFF
TGCGCCAGCAGCTCCTTCCAGACAGGGGGCAACGGGGAGCTGTTTTTT
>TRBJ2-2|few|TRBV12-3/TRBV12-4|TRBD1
CASSPLTGSNTGELFF
TGTGCCAGCAGCCCCTTGACAGGGTCGAACACCGGGGAGCTGTTTTTT
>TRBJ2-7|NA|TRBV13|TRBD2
CASRAQGLAGAEQYF
TGTGCCAGCAGGGCTCAGGGACTAGCGGGGGCCGAGCAGTACTTC
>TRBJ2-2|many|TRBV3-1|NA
CASSQFWDTNTGELFF
TGTGCCAGCAGCCAGTTTTGGGACACCAACACCGGGGAGCTGTTTTTT
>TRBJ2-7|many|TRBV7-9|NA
CASRGSGENEQYF
TGTGCCAGCAGGGGGTCAGGGGAGAACGAGCAGTACTTC
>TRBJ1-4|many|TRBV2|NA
CASSGPSTATEKLFF
TGTGCCAGCAGCGGCCCTTCGACAGCTACCGAAAAACTGTTTTTT
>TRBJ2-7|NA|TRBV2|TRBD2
CASATSGGRYEQYF
TGTGCCAGCGCTACTAGCGGAGGGCGCTACGAGCAGTACTTC
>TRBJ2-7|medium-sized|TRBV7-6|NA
CASSSLGGSGEQYF
TGTGCCAGCAGCTCCCTCGGGGGTTCGGGCGAGCAGTACTTC
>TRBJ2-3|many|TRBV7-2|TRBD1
CATGTATSTDTQYF
TGTGCCACAGGGACAGCCACTAGCACAGATACGCAGTATTTT
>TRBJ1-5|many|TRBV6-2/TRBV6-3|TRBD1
CASSYSGTGAYPQHF
TGTGCCAGCAGTTACTCAGGGACAGGGGCGTACCCCCAGCATTTT
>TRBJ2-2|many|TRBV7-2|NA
CASRLTELNTGELFF
TGTGCCAGCAGGCTGACAGAGCTAAACACCGGGGAGCTGTTTTTT